This T cell receptor (beta chain) was sequenced for a study of Tregs in tolerant kidney transplant recipients. General study points: The small number of patients limits these findings pending further validation.

Unstimulated regulatory T cells (CD4+CD25+CD127-), CD4+CD25- non-regulatory cells, CD4 and CD8 cells were FACS-sorted from thawed PBMCs. This clone was detected only a few times. As yet, its antigen is unknown. Sequencing used immunoSEQ multiplex PCR; TCRdb keeps in-frame clones, though not all of them. The sample holds roughly 120,000 clones, almost 95% seen once. Sequencing was performed on CD4+ T cells from blood. The TCR sequence derives from a human donor in good health.

The CDR3 DNA sequence: TGTGCCAGCAGTTACGTTCTAGCGGGATACAATGAGCAGTTCTTC. It translates to CASSYVLAGYNEQFF. This chain uses TRBV6-5 with TRBJ2-1, with 9 bases lining up with TRBD2. Germline V gene sequence: CDR1 MNHEY, CDR2 SVGAGI. CDR3 length: 15 amino acids. V was clipped by 2 bases and J by 4 bases; unmatched bases: 3.